This TCR beta chain was recorded in a study of cytomegalovirus exposure and HLA in healthy donors. On the study more broadly: In terms of ancestry, the Caucasian-associated cluster contained roughly 81% of the 398 genotyped donors.

Study conclusions and caveats: Trimming of TCR beta V- and J-genes showed a link, identified in a later analysis, to a missense DCLRE1C variant.

Germline V CDR1 and CDR2: LGHNA, YNFKEQ. Trimming removed 1 base from V and 0 bases from J, with 19 bases in between. The CDR3 loop spans 19 amino acids. A note on this clone: Its cognate antigen is unknown.

PCR was performed using 60 Vbeta and 13 Jbeta primers. In the authors' workflow: Roughly 83 million unique TCR beta chains, around 10 million of them shared, were counted by a later analysis. Profiled with immunoSEQ multiplex PCR; TCRdb holds only in-frame clones, not every one. V, J and clone size derive from that table, while D and trimming were established from the DNA sequence. This table holds tens of thousands of clones, about 78% found once. The chain couples TRBV4-2 to TRBJ2-1, with D tentatively TRBD2 (6 bases). The sample was PBMCs. This receptor was taken from a man aged 35-49 years in good health and CMV-seronegative. CDR3 sequence reads: CASSQVAGTGVSSYNEQFF. In DNA, the CDR3 is TGTGCCAGCAGCCAAGTTGCGGGGACGGGCGTGAGCTCCTACAATGAGCAGTTCTTC.